This passage covers 5 T cell receptor beta chains from one sample sequenced in a study of T cells after yellow fever vaccination. Using its own MiXCR run on the 5' RACE reads, TCRdb lists one record per CDR3 protein. The repertoire holds about 320,000 distinct CDR3 sequences, 6.5% to 8.5% seen once, with about 18% in the top ten. The starting material was PBMCs, obtained more than 35 days after the first yellow fever vaccination. The origin of the receptors is a man between 18 and 29 years old who received the YFV17D yellow fever vaccine.

This clonotype was seen a handful of times. The chain links TRBV6-1 to TRBJ2-2, with TRBD1 identical over 8 bases. This CDR3 is built from 14 residues. The ends lost 6 bases at V and 2 bases at J; junction bases unmatched: 2. Germline values: CDR1 MNHNS, CDR2 SASEGT. In DNA form, the CDR3 reads TGTGCCAGCAGCGGACAGGGAAACACCGGGGAGCTGTTTTTT. It translates to CASSGQGNTGELFF.

This clonotype has at least ten counts. This chain joins TRBV7-2 and TRBJ2-2; 8 positions agree with TRBD1. Germline trimming cut 5 bases from V and 5 bases from J; bases unmatched to any gene: 7. The length of the CDR3 is 15 residues. CDR1 is SGHTA and CDR2 is FQGNSA in the germline V gene. The CDR3 coding sequence is TGTGCCAGCAGCAACCGGGACAGGATGACCGGGGAGCTGTTTTTT. It is translated as CASSNRDRMTGELFF.

This chain connects TRBV27 to TRBJ2-7; 7 nucleotides agree with TRBD1. J lost 6 bases, V lost 5 bases, and 7 bases had no gene match. In germline, CDR1 is MNHEY, CDR2 SMNVEV (reference sequence). The CDR3 extends over 13 amino acids. CDR3 sequence reads: CASSVTGFGEQYF. CDR3 DNA sequence: TGTGCCAGCAGTGTGACAGGGTTTGGCGAGCAGTACTTC.

This clonotype was counted between two and nine times. V usage is TRBV19 and J usage is TRBJ2-7, with a tentative D call TRBD1 (6 bases). The CDR3 is 14 amino acids. The germline V and J ends were trimmed by 8 bases and 1 base, with 15 bases remaining between them. CDR1 is LNHDA and CDR2 is SQIVND in the germline V gene (reference sequence). The CDR3, as DNA: TGTGCCAGTTCCAGACAGGCGGCGTCCTACGAGCAGTACTTC. It specifies CASSRQAASYEQYF. Combining the CDR3 with reference TRBV19 and TRBJ2-7 gives the whole variable domain DGGITQSPKYLFRKEGQNVTLSCEQNLNHDAMYWYRQDPGQGLRLIYYSQIVNDFQKGDIAEGYSVSREKKESFPLTVTSAQKNPTAFYLCASSRQAASYEQYFGPGTRLTVT.

This clonotype was seen a few times. This chain joins TRBV29-1 and TRBJ2-5; D is ambiguous. CDR1 SQVTM and CDR2 ANQGSEA come from the germline V gene. Trimming removed 0 bases from V and 0 bases from J, with 14 bases in between. CDR3 length equals 16 residues. CDR3 in DNA: TGCAGCGTTGAAGAGGATACACAGCACAACCAAGAGACCCAGTACTTC. Translation gives CSVEEDTQHNQETQYF.